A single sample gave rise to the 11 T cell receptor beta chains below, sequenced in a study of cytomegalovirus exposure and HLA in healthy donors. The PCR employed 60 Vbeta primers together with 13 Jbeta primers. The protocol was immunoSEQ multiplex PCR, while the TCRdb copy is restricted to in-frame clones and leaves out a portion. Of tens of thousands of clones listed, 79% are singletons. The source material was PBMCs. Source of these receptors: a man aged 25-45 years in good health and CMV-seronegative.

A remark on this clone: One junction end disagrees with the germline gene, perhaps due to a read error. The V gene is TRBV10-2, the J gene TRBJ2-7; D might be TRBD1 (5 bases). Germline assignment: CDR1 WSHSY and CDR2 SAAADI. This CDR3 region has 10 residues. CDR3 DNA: TGCGCCAGCGGTCCGCAGGGAAGGGACTTC. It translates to CASGPQGRDF.

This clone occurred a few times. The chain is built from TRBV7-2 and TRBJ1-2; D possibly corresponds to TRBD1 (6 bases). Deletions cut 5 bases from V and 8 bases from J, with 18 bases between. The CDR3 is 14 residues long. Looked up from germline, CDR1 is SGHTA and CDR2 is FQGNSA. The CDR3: CASSKPQGIRGYTF. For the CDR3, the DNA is TGTGCCAGCAGCAAACCCCAGGGGATCCGAGGCTACACCTTC.

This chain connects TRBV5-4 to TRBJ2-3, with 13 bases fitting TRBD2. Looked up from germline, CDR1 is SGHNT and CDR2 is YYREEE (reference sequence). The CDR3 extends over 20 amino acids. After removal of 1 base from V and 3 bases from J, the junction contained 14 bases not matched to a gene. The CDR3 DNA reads TGTGCCAGCAGCTTGCGCCGACTAGCGGGGGGACTTCGGGTGACAGATACGCAGTATTTT. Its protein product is CASSLRRLAGGLRVTDTQYF.

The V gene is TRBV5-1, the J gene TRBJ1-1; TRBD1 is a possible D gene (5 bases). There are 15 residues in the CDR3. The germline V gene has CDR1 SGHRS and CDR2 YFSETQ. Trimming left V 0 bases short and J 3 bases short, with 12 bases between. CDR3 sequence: CASSLGWGEDTEAFF. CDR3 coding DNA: TGCGCCAGCAGCTTGGGATGGGGCGAGGACACTGAAGCTTTCTTT.

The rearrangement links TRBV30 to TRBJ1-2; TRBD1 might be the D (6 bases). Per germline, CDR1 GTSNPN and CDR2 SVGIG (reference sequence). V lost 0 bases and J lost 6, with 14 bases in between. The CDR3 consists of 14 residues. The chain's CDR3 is CAWSVRLGADGYTF. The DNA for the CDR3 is TGTGCCTGGAGTGTACGGTTGGGGGCGGATGGCTACACCTTC.

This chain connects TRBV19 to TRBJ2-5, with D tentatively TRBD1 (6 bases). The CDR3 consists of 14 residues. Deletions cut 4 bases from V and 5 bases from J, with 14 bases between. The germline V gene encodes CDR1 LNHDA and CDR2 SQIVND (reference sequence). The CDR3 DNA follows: TGTGCCAGTAGTAGGGACACTTACGGGGAGACCCAGTACTTC. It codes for CASSRDTYGETQYF.

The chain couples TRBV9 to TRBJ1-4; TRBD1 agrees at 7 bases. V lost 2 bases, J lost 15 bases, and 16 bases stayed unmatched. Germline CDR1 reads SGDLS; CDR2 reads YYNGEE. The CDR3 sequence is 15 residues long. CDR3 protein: CASSVDLTRGRGVFF. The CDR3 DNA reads TGTGCCAGCAGCGTGGACCTGACCAGGGGCAGGGGGGTGTTTTTT.

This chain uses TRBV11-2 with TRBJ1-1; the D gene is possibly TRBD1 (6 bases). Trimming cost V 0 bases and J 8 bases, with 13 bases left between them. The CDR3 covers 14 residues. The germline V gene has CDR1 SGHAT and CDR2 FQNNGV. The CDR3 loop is CASSLDPGATEAFF. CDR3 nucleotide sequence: TGTGCCAGCAGCTTAGATCCAGGGGCCACAGAAGCTTTCTTT.

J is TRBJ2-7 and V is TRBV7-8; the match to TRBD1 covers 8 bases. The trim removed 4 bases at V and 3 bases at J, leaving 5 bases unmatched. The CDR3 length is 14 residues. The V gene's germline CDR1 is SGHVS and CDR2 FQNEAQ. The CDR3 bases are TGTGCCAGCAGCTGGACAGGGAAATACTACGAGCAGTACTTC. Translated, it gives CASSWTGKYYEQYF.

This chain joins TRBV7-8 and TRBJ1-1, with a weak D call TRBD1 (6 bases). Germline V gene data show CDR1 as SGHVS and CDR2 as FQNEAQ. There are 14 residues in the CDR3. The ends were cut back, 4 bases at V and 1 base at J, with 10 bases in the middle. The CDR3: CASSSTRGNTEAFF. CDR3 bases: TGTGCCAGCAGCTCTACCAGGGGGAACACTGAAGCTTTCTTT.

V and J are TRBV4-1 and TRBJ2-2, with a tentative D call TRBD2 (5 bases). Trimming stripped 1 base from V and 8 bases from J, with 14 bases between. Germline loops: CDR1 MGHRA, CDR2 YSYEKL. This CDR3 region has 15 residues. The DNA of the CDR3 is TGCGCCAGCAGCCAAGCGGGGTCCTATGGGGGGGAGCTGTTTTTT. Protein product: CASSQAGSYGGELFF.